This T cell receptor beta chain was captured in a study of cytomegalovirus exposure and HLA in healthy donors. General observations from the study: Cytomegalovirus status, reportedly, was diagnosed with high specificity and sensitivity by the classifier.

PCR amplification relied on 60 Vbeta primers (plus 13 Jbeta primers). Original processing notes: Approximately 73 million unique TCR beta chains, 9.5 million to 14 million shared, were counted in a later analysis. Profiled with immunoSEQ multiplex PCR; TCRdb holds only in-frame clones, not every one. Clonal size and the V and J genes are those of that table, whereas D and trimming came from the DNA. The table shows 150,000 to 200,000 clones, with over 60% occurring only once. Remarks on this clone: Antigen unknown.

Trimming cost V 2 bases and J 2 bases; bases outside gene matches: 2. This CDR3 has 15 residues. Per the germline V gene, CDR1 is WSHSY and CDR2 is SAAADI. Sequencing used PBMCs. The rearrangement uses TRBV10-2 and TRBJ2-7; 11 bases map to TRBD2. The source of this sequence is a woman in her thirties or forties in good health and CMV-seronegative. In DNA form, the CDR3 reads TGCGCCAGCAGTGAGGTAGCGGGAGGGCCCTACGAGCAGTACTTC. The encoded protein is CASSEVAGGPYEQYF.